This entry lists 10 T cell receptor beta chains sequenced from one sample in a study of blood T cell repertoires in COVID-19. The repertoire was sequenced with immunoSEQ multiplex PCR; TCRdb's copy has only in-frame clones and lacks some. Of approximately 250,000 clones in the sample, 85% were seen once. The sample comprised peripheral blood. The receptor source for this set is a man in his fifties with COVID-19, enrolled during active disease.

This chain joins TRBV5-5 and TRBJ1-1; the D gene is possibly TRBD1 (5 bases). This CDR3 is 14 amino acids long. Germline CDR1 is SGHKS and CDR2 is YYEKEE (reference sequence). The germline V and J ends were trimmed by 4 bases and 0 bases, with 10 bases remaining between them. The CDR3 nucleotides are TGTGCCAGCAGCCTGGGGACTGTGAACACTGAAGCTTTCTTT. Its protein product is CASSLGTVNTEAFF.

The chain's CDR3 is CAWIKIDRDQETQYF. The CDR3 DNA follows: TGTGCCTGGATCAAGATAGACAGAGACCAAGAGACCCAGTACTTC. The chain links TRBV30 to TRBJ2-5, with D perhaps TRBD1 (5 bases). V was trimmed by 4 bases and J by 0 bases, leaving 15 bases between them. Germline values: CDR1 GTSNPN, CDR2 SVGIG (reference sequence). The CDR3 is made up of 15 amino acids.

The chain joins TRBV11-2 to TRBJ2-7; TRBD1 matches 7 bases. The ends lost 5 bases at V and 4 bases at J; junction bases unmatched: 17. There are 17 residues in the CDR3. Germline CDR1 is SGHAT and CDR2 is FQNNGV. The CDR3 sequence is CASSPKRRGQQLYEQYF. The CDR3 DNA sequence: TGTGCCAGCAGCCCAAAGCGTCGGGGACAGCAATTATACGAGCAGTACTTC.

Concerning this clone: This CDR3 is also generated by other DNA sequences in the sample. The chain has TRBV12-3 or TRBV12-4 and TRBJ2-7; D remains unclear. This CDR3 is built from 11 residues. V was shortened by 6 bases and J by 2 bases, with 5 bases between the two germline ends. The CDR3 bases are TGTGCCAGCAGCCCAGCCTACGAGCAGTACTTC. Residues: CASSPAYEQYF.

CDR3 coding DNA: TGTGCCAGGGGTAGGGACTTTCAGAATGAGCAGTTCTTC. As protein: CARGRDFQNEQFF. This chain links TRBV11-2 with TRBJ2-1, with a possible D match to TRBD2 (6 bases). This CDR3 comprises 13 residues. Trimming took off 9 bases at V and 7 bases at J, with 16 bases between the two ends. Germline CDR1 SGHAT, CDR2 FQNNGV.

This sequence joins TRBV7-7 and TRBJ2-1, with 8 bases matching TRBD1. Germline loops: CDR1 SSHAT, CDR2 FNYEAQ (reference sequence). The CDR3 runs 13 residues. The CDR3 sequence: CATGTGPYNEQFF. The CDR3 DNA sequence: TGTGCGACCGGGACAGGACCCTACAATGAGCAGTTCTTC.

The chain links TRBV6-5 to TRBJ2-1; 13 positions agree with TRBD2. The junction had 3 bases not matched to a gene; V was cut back by 7 bases and J by 3 bases. Germline V lookup: CDR1 MNHEY, CDR2 SVGAGI. The CDR3 runs to 15 residues. The CDR3 DNA reads TGTGCCAGCAAAAGACTAGCGGGGGGCTACAATGAGCAGTTCTTC. It yields the protein CASKRLAGGYNEQFF.

This rearrangement joins TRBV11-2 to TRBJ2-1; D is uncertain. CDR3 length equals 14 residues. Germline V gene data show CDR1 as SGHAT and CDR2 as FQNNGV. V dropped 1 base and J dropped 10 bases, with 14 bases sitting between them. DNA for the CDR3: TGTGCCAGCAGCTTAGTAGTCCTAAATGAAGAGCAGTTCTTC. This sequence encodes CASSLVVLNEEQFF.

This clone was seen a few times. The sample has other DNA sequences that encode this CDR3 too. This chain uses TRBV7-8 with TRBJ2-7; 10 positions agree with TRBD1. The CDR3 is 13 residues long. Germline V lookup: CDR1 SGHVS, CDR2 FQNEAQ. The junction had 4 bases not matched to a gene; V was cut back by 5 bases and J by 6 bases. CDR3 sequence (DNA): TGTGCCAGCAGCCCCGGACAGGGGGGCGAGCAGTACTTC. Its protein is CASSPGQGGEQYF.

J is TRBJ2-1 and V is TRBV3-1 (or the pseudogene TRBV3-2); 13 nucleotides agree with TRBD2. Germline CDR1 is LGHDT and CDR2 is YNNKEL (reference sequence). This CDR3 is built from 18 residues. The ends lost 4 bases at V and 0 bases at J; junction bases unmatched: 6. As DNA, the CDR3 is TGTGCCAGCAGCCGAGGACTAGCGGGGGACCGCTCCTACAATGAGCAGTTCTTC. Amino acids: CASSRGLAGDRSYNEQFF.